The sequence of this T cell receptor (beta chain) was determined in a study of CD8+ T cells in alopecia areata. Study-level information: Treated patients were dosed with oral tofacitinib, taking 5 to 10 mg twice daily. The study gave tofacitinib for 6 to 18 months, then 6 months off drug. Study conclusions and caveats: Across lesional scalp, and particularly alopecia totalis/universalis, clonality surpassed that of normal scalp.

The treatment was: oral pan-JAK inhibitor, 5-10 mg twice daily. A note on this clone: The antigen is not known. Other DNA sequences from this sample encode an identical CDR3 as well.

Germline V gene lookup returns CDR1 SQVTM and CDR2 ANQGSEA. Trimming left V 4 bases short and J 0 bases short, with 9 bases between. The CDR3 runs to 13 residues. Extraction of RNA preceded its reverse transcription into cDNA, which served as the sequencing template. The repertoire was sequenced with immunoSEQ multiplex PCR; TCRdb's copy has only in-frame clones and lacks some. The table has about 120,000 clones, about 50% seen once. The chain carries TRBV29-1 and TRBJ1-2; D may be TRBD1 (5 bases). The sequences come from CD4+ T cells sorted from blood, collected at week 4, from a patient treated with tofacitinib. The TCR sequence derives from a human donor with alopecia areata. CDR3 sequence (DNA): TGCAGCGTTGCTGGCAGGGCTAACTATGGCTACACCTTC. It yields the protein CSVAGRANYGYTF.